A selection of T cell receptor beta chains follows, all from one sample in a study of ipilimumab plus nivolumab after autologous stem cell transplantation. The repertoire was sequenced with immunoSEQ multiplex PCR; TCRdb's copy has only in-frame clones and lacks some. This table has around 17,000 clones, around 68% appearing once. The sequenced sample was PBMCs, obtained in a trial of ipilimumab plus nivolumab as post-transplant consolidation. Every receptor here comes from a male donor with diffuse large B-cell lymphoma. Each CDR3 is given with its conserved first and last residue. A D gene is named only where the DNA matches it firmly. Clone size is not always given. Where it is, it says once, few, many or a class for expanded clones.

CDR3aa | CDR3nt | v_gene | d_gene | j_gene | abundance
CASSADRMNTEAFF | TGCGCCAGCAGTGCCGACAGGATGAACACTGAAGCTTTCTTT | TRBV5-1 | . | TRBJ1-1 | .
CASSFYPRAYEQYF | TGTGCCAGTAGTTTCTACCCCAGAGCCTACGAGCAGTACTTC | TRBV19 | . | TRBJ2-7 | .
CAWSTWGGGGSGNTIYF | TGTGCCTGGAGTACCTGGGGAGGCGGGGGATCTGGAAACACCATATATTTT | TRBV30 | . | TRBJ1-3 | .
CASSLEQAPSGKQYF | TGTGCCAGCAGCTTGGAACAGGCCCCTAGTGGGAAGCAGTACTTC | TRBV5-6 | . | TRBJ2-7 | .
CASSLGGGNYGYTF | TGTGCCAGCAGCTTAGGCGGGGGAAACTATGGCTACACCTTC | TRBV7-2 | . | TRBJ1-2 | .
CASKKGADTEAFF | TGTGCCAGCAAGAAGGGGGCTGACACTGAAGCTTTCTTT | TRBV7-9 | TRBD1 | TRBJ1-1 | many
CASRRIRSDTEAFF | TGTGCCAGCAGGCGGATCCGATCTGACACTGAAGCTTTCTTT | TRBV6-5 | . | TRBJ1-1 | .
CASGLGHTTSPLHF | TGTGCTAGTGGTTTGGGACACACCACTTCACCCCTCCACTTT | TRBV12-5 | . | TRBJ1-6 | once
CASSRLTGSYEQYF | TGTGCCAGCAGCCGCCTAACGGGCTCCTACGAGCAGTACTTC | TRBV11-2 | . | TRBJ2-7 | .
CATSRLDSNEQFF | TGTGCCACCAGCAGGCTGGACAGCAATGAGCAGTTCTTC | TRBV15 | . | TRBJ2-1 | few
CASSWTSGTADTQYF | TGTGCCAGCAGCTGGACTAGCGGGACGGCAGATACGCAGTATTTT | TRBV2 | TRBD2 | TRBJ2-3 | .
CASSSGLAPQETQYF | TGTGCCAGCAGCTCTGGACTAGCCCCACAAGAGACCCAGTACTTC | TRBV5-4 | TRBD2 | TRBJ2-5 | .
CASSISDRDSPLHF | TGTGCCAGCAGCATCTCTGACAGGGATTCACCCCTCCACTTT | TRBV7-8 | TRBD1 | TRBJ1-6 | few
CSVLRTSGGGQYF | TGCAGCGTCCTTCGGACTAGCGGGGGGGGCCAGTACTTC | TRBV29-1 | TRBD2 | TRBJ2-5 | .
CASSTRDRSEQYF | TGTGCCAGCAGCACCAGGGACAGATCCGAGCAGTACTTC | TRBV7-9 | TRBD1 | TRBJ2-7 | .
CASSEGLAGVTDTQYF | TGTGCCAGTAGCGAGGGACTAGCGGGGGTAACAGATACGCAGTATTTT | TRBV19 | TRBD2 | TRBJ2-3 | .
CAWRFRNYGYTF | TGTGCCTGGAGATTCCGTAACTATGGCTACACCTTC | TRBV30 | . | TRBJ1-2 | .
CASMVDSGNTIYF | TGTGCCAGCATGGTGGACTCTGGAAACACCATATATTTT | TRBV2 | . | TRBJ1-3 | .
CASSLRTGTSEQYF | TGTGCCAGCAGCTTGAGGACAGGGACATCCGAGCAGTACTTC | TRBV5-6 | TRBD1 | TRBJ2-7 | .
CASSFGTTDTQYF | TGTGCCAGCAGTTTTGGGACCACAGATACGCAGTATTTT | TRBV6-4 | . | TRBJ2-3 | .
CASSLVEGSSYEQYF | TGTGCCAGCAGCTTAGTCGAAGGGTCGTCCTACGAGCAGTACTTC | TRBV11-2 | . | TRBJ2-7 | .
CASSPPDRGKYEQYF | TGTGCCAGCAGTCCCCCGGACAGGGGAAAGTACGAGCAGTACTTC | TRBV27 | TRBD1 | TRBJ2-7 | .
CASSLGTSGIREQFF | TGTGCCAGCAGCTTAGGGACTAGCGGGATTCGTGAGCAGTTCTTC | TRBV7-9 | TRBD2 | TRBJ2-1 | once
CASSVGAGTYEQYF | TGTGCCAGCAGCGTAGGGGCAGGGACCTACGAGCAGTACTTC | TRBV9 | . | TRBJ2-7 | .
CASSGWESSNYGYTF | TGTGCCAGTAGTGGGTGGGAGTCCTCTAACTATGGCTACACCTTC | TRBV19 | . | TRBJ1-2 | medium-sized
CASRETGGAARGTEAFF | TGTGCCAGCAGGGAAACAGGGGGCGCGGCGAGAGGGACTGAAGCTTTCTTT | TRBV2 | TRBD1 | TRBJ1-1 | .
CASSNKGQGHMNTEAFF | TGTGCCAGCAGCAATAAAGGTCAGGGCCACATGAACACTGAAGCTTTCTTT | TRBV5-6 | . | TRBJ1-1 | .
CATSRVGSTDTQYF | TGTGCCACCAGCAGAGTAGGGAGCACAGATACGCAGTATTTT | TRBV15 | . | TRBJ2-3 | .
CASSERLPGQGANEQFF | TGCGCCAGCAGCGAGAGATTACCGGGACAGGGGGCAAATGAGCAGTTCTTC | TRBV4-1 | TRBD1 | TRBJ2-1 | .
CASSSVSLTEAFF | TGTGCCAGCAGCTCGGTGAGTTTGACTGAAGCTTTCTTT | TRBV11-3 | . | TRBJ1-1 | few
CASSRRTGSSTDTQYF | TGTGCCAGCAGCCGCCGGACAGGTAGTAGCACAGATACGCAGTATTTT | TRBV5-4 | TRBD1 | TRBJ2-3 | .
CASSSRLGETQYF | TGTGCCAGCAGCTCCCGACTAGGCGAGACCCAGTACTTC | TRBV5-6 | . | TRBJ2-5 | once
CATSPVTTAGNEQFF | TGTGCCACCAGCCCTGTAACCACGGCGGGCAATGAGCAGTTCTTC | TRBV15 | . | TRBJ2-1 | few
CAISETAAYSEAFF | TGTGCCATCAGTGAGACCGCCGCGTACAGCGAAGCTTTCTTT | TRBV10-3 | . | TRBJ1-1 | .
CASHSGASTGELFF | TGTGCCAGCCACTCCGGGGCCTCCACCGGGGAGCTGTTTTTT | TRBV28 | . | TRBJ2-2 | .
CSVLTDPNQPQHF | TGCAGCGTATTGACAGACCCCAATCAGCCCCAGCATTTT | TRBV29-1 | . | TRBJ1-5 | .
CASSPSGQGARTGELFF | TGTGCCAGCAGCCCCTCGGGACAGGGGGCGAGGACCGGGGAGCTGTTTTTT | TRBV7-3 | TRBD1 | TRBJ2-2 | few
CASTSDRGNQPQHF | TGTGCCAGTACCTCAGACAGGGGGAACCAGCCCCAGCATTTT | TRBV19 | TRBD1 | TRBJ1-5 | .
CATSRDLWDRVGDTEAFF | TGTGCCACCAGCAGAGATCTCTGGGACAGGGTAGGAGACACTGAAGCTTTCTTT | TRBV15 | TRBD1 | TRBJ1-1 | .
CATSRGGDSYYEQYF | TGTGCCACCAGCAGAGGAGGAGACAGTTACTACGAGCAGTACTTC | TRBV15 | . | TRBJ2-7 | .
CASSPDRNYGYTF | TGTGCCAGTAGCCCGGACAGAAACTATGGCTACACCTTC | TRBV19 | . | TRBJ1-2 | .
CASSVERTGAGEKLFF | TGTGCCAGCAGCGTAGAGAGAACAGGGGCTGGGGAAAAACTGTTTTTT | TRBV9 | TRBD1 | TRBJ1-4 | .
CAWGRGRNYGYTF | TGTGCCTGGGGACGCGGAAGGAACTATGGCTACACCTTC | TRBV28 | . | TRBJ1-2 | .
CASSPQRMGNTEAFF | TGTGCCAGTAGTCCTCAAAGAATGGGGAACACTGAAGCTTTCTTT | TRBV19 | . | TRBJ1-1 | few
CSVRDRENTGELFF | TGCAGCGTTAGGGACAGGGAGAACACCGGGGAGCTGTTTTTT | TRBV29-1 | TRBD1 | TRBJ2-2 | .
CASSLVGGSYNEQFF | TGCGCCAGCAGCTTGGTGGGGGGGTCCTACAATGAGCAGTTCTTC | TRBV5-1 | TRBD2 | TRBJ2-1 | .
CATSGRGRGTEAFF | TGTGCCACCAGCGGCAGGGGGCGCGGGACTGAAGCTTTCTTT | TRBV15 | TRBD1 | TRBJ1-1 | .
CASSSYGDRGYGYTF | TGTGCCAGCAGTTCTTACGGGGACAGGGGCTATGGCTACACCTTC | TRBV27 | TRBD1 | TRBJ1-2 | .
CASSRLALSTDTQYF | TGTGCCAGCAGCCGACTAGCCCTGAGCACAGATACGCAGTATTTT | TRBV7-3 | TRBD2 | TRBJ2-3 | medium-sized
CASSKEGGNTEAFF | TGTGCCAGCAGCAAAGAAGGAGGGAACACTGAAGCTTTCTTT | TRBV21-1 | . | TRBJ1-1 | .
CASSDGQPQMNTEAFF | TGTGCCAGCAGTGACGGGCAGCCACAAATGAACACTGAAGCTTTCTTT | TRBV2 | . | TRBJ1-1 | .
CASSSLAGWGEQFF | TGTGCCAGCAGTTCCCTAGCGGGATGGGGTGAGCAGTTCTTC | TRBV7-6 | TRBD2 | TRBJ2-1 | .
CASSLTGVGTQYF | TGTGCCAGCAGCCTGACAGGGGTAGGGACCCAGTACTTC | TRBV28 | TRBD1 | TRBJ2-5 | .
CASSNGQGTEAFF | TGTGCCAGCAGCAACGGACAGGGCACTGAAGCTTTCTTT | TRBV6-5 | TRBD1 | TRBJ1-1 | .
CAISVGPGANGNTIYF | TGTGCCATCAGTGTTGGGCCAGGGGCCAACGGAAACACCATATATTTT | TRBV10-3 | . | TRBJ1-3 | .
CSVEGILGVYGYTF | TGCAGCGTCGAGGGGATACTGGGGGTATATGGCTACACCTTC | TRBV29-1 | . | TRBJ1-2 | .
CASSIAGGLGEQYF | TGTGCCAGTAGTATAGCGGGAGGGTTAGGCGAGCAGTACTTC | TRBV19 | TRBD2 | TRBJ2-7 | .
CASSKCPETWTMNTEAFF | TGTGCCAGCAGCAAATGCCCCGAAACATGGACTATGAACACTGAAGCTTTCTTT | TRBV21-1 | . | TRBJ1-1 | .
CASSPKGLDNNEQFF | TGTGCCAGCAGCCCAAAGGGACTGGATAACAATGAGCAGTTCTTC | TRBV7-9 | . | TRBJ2-1 | .